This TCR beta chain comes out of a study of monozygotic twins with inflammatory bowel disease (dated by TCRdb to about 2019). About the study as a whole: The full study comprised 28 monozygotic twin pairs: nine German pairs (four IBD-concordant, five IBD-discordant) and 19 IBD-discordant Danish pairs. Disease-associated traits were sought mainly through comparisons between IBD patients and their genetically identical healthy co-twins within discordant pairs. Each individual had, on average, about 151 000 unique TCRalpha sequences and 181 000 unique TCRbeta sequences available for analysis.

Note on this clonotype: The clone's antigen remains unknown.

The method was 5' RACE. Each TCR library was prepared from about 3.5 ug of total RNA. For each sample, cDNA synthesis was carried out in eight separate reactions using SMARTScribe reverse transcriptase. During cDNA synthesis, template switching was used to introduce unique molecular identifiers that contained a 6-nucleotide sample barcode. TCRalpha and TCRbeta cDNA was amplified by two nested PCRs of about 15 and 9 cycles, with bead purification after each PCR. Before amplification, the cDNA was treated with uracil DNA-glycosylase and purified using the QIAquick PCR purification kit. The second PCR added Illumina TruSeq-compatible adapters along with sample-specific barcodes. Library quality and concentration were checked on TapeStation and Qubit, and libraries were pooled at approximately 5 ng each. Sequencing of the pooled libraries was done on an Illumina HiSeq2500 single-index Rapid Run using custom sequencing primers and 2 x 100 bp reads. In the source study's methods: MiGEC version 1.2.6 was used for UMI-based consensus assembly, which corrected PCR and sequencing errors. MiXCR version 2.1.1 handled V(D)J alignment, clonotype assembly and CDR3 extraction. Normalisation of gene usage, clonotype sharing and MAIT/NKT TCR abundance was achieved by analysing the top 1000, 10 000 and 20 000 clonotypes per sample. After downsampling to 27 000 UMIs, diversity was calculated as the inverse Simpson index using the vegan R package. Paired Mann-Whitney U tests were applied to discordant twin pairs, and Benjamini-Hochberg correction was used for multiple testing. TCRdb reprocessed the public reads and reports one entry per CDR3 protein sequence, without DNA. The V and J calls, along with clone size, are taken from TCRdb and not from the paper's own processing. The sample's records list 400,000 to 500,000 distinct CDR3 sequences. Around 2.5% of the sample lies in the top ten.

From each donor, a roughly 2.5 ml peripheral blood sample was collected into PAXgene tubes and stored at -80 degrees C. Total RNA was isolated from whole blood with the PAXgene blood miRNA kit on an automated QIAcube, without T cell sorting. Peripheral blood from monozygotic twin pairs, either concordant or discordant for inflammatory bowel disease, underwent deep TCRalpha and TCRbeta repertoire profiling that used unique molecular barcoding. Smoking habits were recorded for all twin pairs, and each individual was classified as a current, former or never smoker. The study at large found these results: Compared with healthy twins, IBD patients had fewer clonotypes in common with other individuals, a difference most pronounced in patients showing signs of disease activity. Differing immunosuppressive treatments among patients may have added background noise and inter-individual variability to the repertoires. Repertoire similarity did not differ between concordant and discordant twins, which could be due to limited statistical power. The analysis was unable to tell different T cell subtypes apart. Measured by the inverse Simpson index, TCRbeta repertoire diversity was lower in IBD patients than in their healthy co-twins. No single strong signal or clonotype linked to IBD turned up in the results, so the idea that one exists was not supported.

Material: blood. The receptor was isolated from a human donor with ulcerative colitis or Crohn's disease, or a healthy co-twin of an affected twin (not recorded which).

The CDR3 sequence is CASYPLGTEAFF. The rearrangement joined TRBV9 to TRBJ1-1. From cysteine to phenylalanine, the CDR3 is 12 amino acids long. The record lacks a DNA sequence. The germline V gene yields SGDLS for CDR1 and YYNGEE for CDR2.